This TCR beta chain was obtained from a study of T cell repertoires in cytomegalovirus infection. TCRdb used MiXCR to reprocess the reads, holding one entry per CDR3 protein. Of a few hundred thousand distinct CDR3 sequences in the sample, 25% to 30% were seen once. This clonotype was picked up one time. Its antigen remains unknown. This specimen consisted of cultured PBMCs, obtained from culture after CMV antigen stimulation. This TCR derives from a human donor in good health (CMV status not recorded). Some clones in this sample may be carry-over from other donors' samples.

The CDR3 spells CASRGEQGYNEQFF. The CDR3 DNA follows: TGTGCCAGCAGGGGGGAACAGGGGTACAATGAGCAGTTCTTC. The rearrangement uses TRBV27 and TRBJ2-1; 7 positions agree with TRBD1. Germline assignment: CDR1 MNHEY and CDR2 SMNVEV (reference sequence). V shed 6 bases, J shed 4 bases, and the junction held 6 bases outside the gene matches. The CDR3 sequence is 14 residues long.